The rows below give T cell receptor beta chains drawn from one sample of a study of blood T cell repertoires in COVID-19. Sequencing used immunoSEQ multiplex PCR; TCRdb keeps in-frame clones, though not all of them. The profile shows 350,000 to 450,000 clones, around 87% of them singletons. Sequences were obtained from peripheral blood. Every receptor here comes from an older woman with COVID-19, enrolled during active disease. Each CDR3 is given with its conserved first and last residue. Each record gives: V gene, CDR3 protein.

>TRBV5-4
CASSLRGQGALYEQYF
>TRBV6-5
CASRSGVSFYNEQFF
>TRBV18
CASSRAAGATNTEAFF
>TRBV14
CASSPRATHSQFF
>TRBV7-3
CASSPTGITEAFF
>TRBV6-4
CASSETGNHGYTF
>TRBV14
CASSQDRGDFSYNSPLHF
>TRBV7-9
CASSLGTTTDTQYF
>TRBV7-2
CASSEQGAVTEAFF
>TRBV2
CASRGVFFSRTEAFF
>TRBV24-1
CATSDLEVAGELGSYNEQFF
>TRBV6-5
CASTPSSAPGGYTF
>TRBV7-9
CASSPSTGAGNTIYF
>TRBV5-6
CASSFDIDGNTEAFF
>TRBV28
CASSPTPTGIYGYTF
>TRBV19
CASRGGQGPYEQYF
>TRBV12-5
CASGTPGLAGGYNEQFF
>TRBV7-9
CASSLVPTGTLGTEAFF
>TRBV5-6
CASSLWLRERVGYTF
>TRBV6-2/TRBV6-3
CASSLGQFNQPQHF
>TRBV6-6
CASSPTSGVYEQYF
>TRBV19
CASSMTSGTDTQYF
>TRBV19
CASSMPRLGRGPDTQYF
>TRBV10-2
CASSRQGDGYGYTF
>TRBV7-9
CASSFSGDPYEQYF
>TRBV21-1
CASSPRRDSPAYEQYF
>TRBV30
CAWSVTGGVDTQYF
>TRBV3-1/TRBV3-2
CASSQTLVNTGELFF
>TRBV19
CASSITGTTNEKLFF
>TRBV5-4
CASSRGYGYTF
>TRBV12-3/TRBV12-4
CAGHRGSGNTIYF
>TRBV7-2
CASSLAPRISGNTIYF
>TRBV5-4
CASSSPRVRYGYTF
>TRBV18
CASSQGFGNQPQHF
>TRBV2
CASSVGTGNTGELFF
>TRBV2
CASKKQGSPLHF
>TRBV12-5
CASGQNDGINYGYTF
>TRBV21-1
CASSPTGDTEAFF
>TRBV7-2
CASRQLAGALSEQYF
>TRBV5-5
CASSLTDYTDTQYF
>TRBV9
CASSVGDSPNQPQHF
>TRBV11-3
CASSLDQSSPLHF
>TRBV14
CASSRLGDRYNEQFF
>TRBV7-6
CASSLDQGAYQETQYF
>TRBV19
CASSIVEKIYGYTF
>TRBV7-3
CASSLTGGEQFF
>TRBV13
CASSPRGTEAFF